One sample yielded the 19 T cell receptor beta chains listed below, sequenced in a study of beta chain features in type 1 diabetes. The authors reverse transcribed all of the isolated RNA, so sequencing captured expressed TCRB transcripts. Assay: immunoSEQ multiplex PCR; the TCRdb copy retains only in-frame clones and omits some. The sample includes roughly 610,000 clones, about 16% seen only once; the top ten take about 0.097%. Material for sequencing was naive CD4+ T cells from blood. These receptors originate from a man aged 18 to 35 in good health.

The J gene is TRBJ2-7, the V gene TRBV19; 8 nucleotides line up with TRBD2. The CDR3 covers 14 residues. In germline, CDR1 is LNHDA, CDR2 SQIVND (reference sequence). V was pared by 3 bases and J by 3 bases, with 4 bases of the junction left unmatched. CDR3: CASSMGTSRYEQYF. CDR3 in DNA: TGTGCCAGTAGTATGGGGACTAGTCGCTACGAGCAGTACTTC.

V is TRBV25-1 and J is TRBJ2-3, with D perhaps TRBD2 (6 bases). The V end was cut by 5 bases, the J end by 5 bases, with 23 bases between. CDR3 length: 17 residues. Germline CDR1 MGHDK, CDR2 SYGVNS. The CDR3 region has the DNA TGTGCCAGCAGTCTCTGGGGGGTGCTCTACGAAGGAGATACGCAGTATTTT. Its protein product is CASSLWGVLYEGDTQYF.

This chain links TRBV2 with TRBJ2-7; 7 bases agree with TRBD2. The germline V gene encodes CDR1 SNHLY and CDR2 FYNNEI. V gave up 10 bases and J gave up 6 bases; unmatched junction bases: 12. CDR3 length: 13 amino acids. For the CDR3, the DNA is TGTGCCATCAACCGACTAGCTTTATCCGAGCAGTACTTC. It translates to CAINRLALSEQYF.

This chain connects TRBV6-5 to TRBJ1-3; perhaps TRBD1 as D (5 bases). Trimming removed 8 bases from V and 4 bases from J, with 12 bases in between. CDR3 length: 13 residues. CDR1 and CDR2 (germline): MNHEY, SVGAGI. CDR3 loop: CASRRGYGNTIYF. The CDR3 bases are TGTGCCAGCCGCCGGGGGTACGGAAACACCATATATTTT.

This chain uses TRBV28 with TRBJ2-5, with TRBD2 identical over 9 bases. The V and J ends lost 2 bases and 9 bases, in that order; junction bases with no gene match: 4. The CDR3 runs 13 residues. In germline, CDR1 is MDHEN, CDR2 SYDVKM. CDR3 nucleotide sequence: TGTGCCAGCAGTTTAGGGCGGGAGGGCCCCCAGTACTTC. Amino acid sequence: CASSLGREGPQYF.

This clone has only a few counts. The chain joins TRBV30 to TRBJ2-6, with D unresolved. Germline loops: CDR1 GTSNPN, CDR2 SVGIG (reference sequence). Trimming pared 2 bases from V and 4 bases from J, leaving 6 bases between. There are 13 residues in the CDR3. CDR3 DNA sequence: TGTGCCTGGAGTCTGACAGGGGCCAACGTCCTGACTTTC. Its protein product is CAWSLTGANVLTF.

This chain links TRBV5-1 with TRBJ2-1; no firm D call. The V and J ends lost 2 bases and 3 bases respectively, with 12 bases between them. Germline V gene lookup returns CDR1 SGHRS and CDR2 YFSETQ. The length of the CDR3 is 15 residues. For the CDR3, the DNA is TGCGCCAGCAGCTTTTCTCCGAGAAACTACAATGAGCAGTTCTTC. Residues: CASSFSPRNYNEQFF.

This clone occurred a few times. The J gene is TRBJ2-7, the V gene TRBV5-6, with 8 bases that match TRBD1. This CDR3 is 14 amino acids long. CDR1 is SGHDT, CDR2 YYEEEE, per germline. With V trimmed by 3 bases and J by 3 bases, 5 bases remained unmatched. The CDR3 DNA reads as TGTGCCAGCAGCTCGCAGGGGGCCGGCTACGAGCAGTACTTC. Translated, it gives CASSSQGAGYEQYF. Supplemented by reference TRBV5-6 and TRBJ2-7, the full variable domain reads DAGVTQSPTHLIKTRGQQVTLRCSPKSGHDTVSWYQQALGQGPQFIFQYYEEEERQRGNFPDRFSGHQFPNYSSELNVNALLLGDSALYLCASSSQGAGYEQYFGPGTRLTVT.

Worth noting for this clone: Other DNA sequences in this specimen translate into the identical CDR3. The J gene is TRBJ2-5, the V gene TRBV18; D gene unclear. Germline V gene sequence: CDR1 KGHSH, CDR2 LQKENI. Trimming took off 2 bases at V and 2 bases at J, with 6 bases between the two ends. The CDR3 totals 13 residues. DNA for the CDR3: TGTGCCAGCTCACCAGGGCGGCAAGAGACCCAGTACTTC. Amino acids: CASSPGRQETQYF.

This rearrangement joins TRBV4-2 to TRBJ1-2, with 8 nucleotides matching TRBD1. CDR3 size: 17 residues. Trimming at V came to 0 bases and at J to 2 bases, leaving 8 bases not matched to a gene. CDR1 and CDR2 (germline): LGHNA, YNFKEQ. CDR3 sequence (DNA): TGTGCCAGCAGCCAAGATCATTCAGGGGGCACGAACTATGGCTACACCTTC. It yields the protein CASSQDHSGGTNYGYTF.

This clone showed up just a few times. The V call is TRBV25-1, the J call TRBJ1-1, with D unclear. The CDR3 spans 12 residues. Germline V gives CDR1 MGHDK, CDR2 SYGVNS. With 6 bases removed from V and 2 bases from J, the gap between germline ends came to 7 bases. CDR3 in amino acids: CASRGGNTEAFF. In nucleotides, the CDR3 is TGTGCCAGCAGAGGCGGAAACACTGAAGCTTTCTTT.

This rearrangement joins TRBV6-5 to TRBJ1-1, with 9 bases that match TRBD1. J gave up 0 bases and V 5 bases, and 4 bases lay outside the gene matches. Per the germline V gene, CDR1 is MNHEY and CDR2 is SVGAGI. The CDR3 consists of 15 residues. CDR3 region: CASSRTGVMNTEAFF. In nucleotides, the CDR3 is TGTGCCAGCAGTCGGACAGGGGTCATGAACACTGAAGCTTTCTTT.

In this sample, this clone turned up a few times. This sequence joins TRBV7-9 and TRBJ1-1; 9 bases are a match to TRBD1. V trimming: 5 bases; J trimming: 4 bases; junction bases outside the gene matches: 5. Per germline, CDR1 SEHNR and CDR2 FQNEAQ (reference sequence). The CDR3 covers 14 residues. CDR3 protein: CASSLQGAGTEAFF. Here the CDR3 DNA reads TGTGCCAGCAGCCTACAGGGGGCCGGCACTGAAGCTTTCTTT.

V usage is TRBV28 and J usage is TRBJ1-2, with 9 bases lining up with TRBD1. V shed 6 bases and J 7 bases; nucleotides not matched to a gene: 9. Germline CDR1 MDHEN, CDR2 SYDVKM. CDR3 length: 14 amino acids. CDR3 DNA sequence: TGTGCCAGCAGCACGGGACAGGGCAAAGGTGGCTACACCTTC. It translates to CASSTGQGKGGYTF.

This chain connects TRBV7-2 to TRBJ1-2, with TRBD1 identical over 7 bases. With V trimmed by 1 base and J by 8 bases, 7 bases remained unmatched. CDR1 and CDR2 from the germline V gene are SGHTA and FQGNSA. The CDR3 length is 14 residues. The CDR3 DNA reads as TGTGCCAGCAGCTTAGAGGCAGGGGGTAACGGCTACACCTTC. Translating gives CASSLEAGGNGYTF.

This clone showed up just a few times. The chain uses TRBV6-5 and TRBJ1-5; D unresolved. The CDR3 has 14 amino acids. Germline lookup yields CDR1 MNHEY and CDR2 SVGAGI. The V end was cut by 6 bases, the J end by 4 bases, with 13 bases between. The CDR3 sequence: CASRVGRRNQPQHF. Here the CDR3 DNA reads TGTGCCAGCAGAGTTGGCAGGAGAAATCAGCCCCAGCATTTT.

The chain is built from TRBV25-1 and TRBJ2-3, with D possibly being TRBD2 (6 bases). V lost 0 bases to trimming and J lost 2 bases, with 15 bases between them. Germline V lookup: CDR1 MGHDK, CDR2 SYGVNS. The CDR3 sequence is 17 residues long. DNA for the CDR3: TGTGCCAGCAGTGAATATGGCGGGGAGTTCCCCACAGATACGCAGTATTTT. This sequence encodes CASSEYGGEFPTDTQYF.

This clone came up a few times. The V gene is TRBV2, the J gene TRBJ2-7; tentatively, D is TRBD1 (5 bases). This CDR3 is built from 11 residues. The germline gives CDR1 SNHLY, CDR2 FYNNEI. Trimming pared 11 bases from V and 0 bases from J, leaving 8 bases between. The CDR3 loop reads CAGASSYEQYF. The CDR3 DNA reads as TGTGCCGGGGCGTCCTCCTACGAGCAGTACTTC.

This clone was picked up a small number of times. This chain joins TRBV20-1 and TRBJ2-5; no reliable D call. The CDR3 runs 11 residues. V was pared by 2 bases and J by 2 bases, with 3 bases between. Germline V gives CDR1 DFQATT, CDR2 SNEGSKA (reference sequence). The CDR3 region is CSARPQETQYF. CDR3 in DNA: TGCAGTGCTAGACCGCAAGAGACCCAGTACTTC.